The 27 T cell receptor beta chains presented below share a single source sample, sequenced in a study of blood T cell repertoires in COVID-19. Sequencing was performed with immunoSEQ multiplex PCR; in TCRdb, only in-frame clones are kept and a portion is missing. The data show about 310,000 clones, almost 90% seen once. Sequencing was done on a sample of PBMCs or T cells enriched from blood (not recorded which). The receptors were sampled from a woman under 30 with acute COVID-19.

The chain uses TRBV5-1 and TRBJ1-3; 8 bases line up with TRBD1. The CDR3 sequence is 16 residues long. After removal of 1 base from V and 2 bases from J, the junction contained 5 bases not matched to a gene. Per the germline V gene, CDR1 is SGHRS and CDR2 is YFSETQ. The CDR3 nucleotides are TGCGCCAGCAGCTTGAAGACAGGGGAAACTGGAAACACCATATATTTT. Translation: CASSLKTGETGNTIYF.

This clone has just a few counts. The rearrangement joins TRBV10-1 to TRBJ2-7; 7 nucleotides agree with TRBD1. V was clipped by 4 bases and J by 5 bases; unmatched bases: 5. Germline CDR1 and CDR2: WNHNN and SYGVQD (reference sequence). The CDR3 spans 13 residues. CDR3 sequence (DNA): TGCGCCAGCAGTGTCGGGACAGCCAACGAGCAGTACTTC. As protein: CASSVGTANEQYF.

The chain couples TRBV5-4 to TRBJ2-3, with D perhaps TRBD2 (5 bases). V lost 4 bases and J 2 bases, leaving 14 bases between the germline ends. Germline CDR1 and CDR2: SGHNT and YYREEE (reference sequence). CDR3 length equals 15 residues. CDR3 amino acids: CASSPRPTNTDTQYF. The CDR3 coding sequence is TGTGCCAGCAGCCCTAGGCCGACTAACACAGATACGCAGTATTTT.

This clone was seen more than once but under ten times. This chain links TRBV5-1 with TRBJ1-5, with 10 bases matching TRBD1. CDR1 and CDR2 from the germline V gene are SGHRS and YFSETQ. The ends lost 0 bases at V and 8 bases at J; junction bases unmatched: 8. The CDR3 length is 16 residues. In nucleotides, the CDR3 is TGCGCCAGCAGCTTGGGGGCGACAGGGGGCGACGAGCCCCAGCATTTT. Amino acids: CASSLGATGGDEPQHF.

V usage is TRBV29-1 and J usage is TRBJ1-4, with unresolved D. Germline values: CDR1 SQVTM, CDR2 ANQGSEA. CDR3 length: 13 residues. V shed 3 bases and J shed 7 bases, with 12 bases lying between them. CDR3 nucleotide sequence: TGCAGCGTTGAGGAGGGATTGAGTGAAAAACTGTTTTTT. Amino acids: CSVEEGLSEKLFF.

V and J are TRBV27 and TRBJ2-1, with 10 bases matching TRBD2. This CDR3 has 19 residues. Looked up from germline, CDR1 is MNHEY and CDR2 is SMNVEV (reference sequence). V lost 7 bases, J lost 4 bases, and 19 bases stayed unmatched. The CDR3 coding sequence is TGTGCCAGCACCCAATCGTTTCATAGGAGGACTAGCGGTTACAATGAGCAGTTCTTC. Translation gives CASTQSFHRRTSGYNEQFF.

The chain combines TRBV25-1 with TRBJ2-7, with a possible D match to TRBD2 (6 bases). Germline CDR1 reads MGHDK; CDR2 reads SYGVNS. The CDR3 covers 15 residues. V shed 1 base and J shed 1 base, with 11 bases lying between them. The CDR3 bases are TGTGCCAGCAGTGAATCCCGGGACTGGTCCTACGAGCAGTACTTC. This gives the protein CASSESRDWSYEQYF.

This clone was picked up one time. The gene calls are TRBV28 and TRBJ2-7, with 10 bases lining up with TRBD1. This CDR3 region has 19 residues. J lost 3 bases, V lost 3 bases, and 17 bases had no gene match. From germline, CDR1 is MDHEN and CDR2 SYDVKM. The CDR3 sequence is CASSFGGQGYGAHNYEQYF. In DNA form, the CDR3 reads TGTGCCAGCAGTTTCGGGGGACAGGGGTACGGCGCTCACAACTACGAGCAGTACTTC.

This chain connects TRBV7-9 to TRBJ2-1; D is ambiguous. The CDR3 sequence is 12 residues long. The V end lost 0 bases, the J end lost 12 bases, and 9 bases lay between the germline ends. The germline V gene has CDR1 SEHNR and CDR2 FQNEAQ (reference sequence). The CDR3 DNA sequence: TGTGCCAGCAGCTTAGCTGGGCAGATGCAGTTCTTC. It encodes CASSLAGQMQFF.

V is TRBV19 and J is TRBJ1-1, with no clear D. Germline V gene data show CDR1 as LNHDA and CDR2 as SQIVND (reference sequence). This CDR3 spans 15 amino acids. V shed 5 bases and J shed 5 bases, with 18 bases lying between them. CDR3 sequence: CASSREALGITEAFF. As DNA, the CDR3 is TGTGCCAGTAGTCGGGAGGCTCTAGGAATTACTGAAGCTTTCTTT.

The rearrangement joins TRBV11-2 to TRBJ2-6; unclear D gene. Trimming left V 2 bases short and J 2 bases short, with 7 bases between. This CDR3 contains 15 residues. The germline CDR1 and CDR2 sequences are SGHAT and FQNNGV. The CDR3 coding sequence is TGTGCCAGCAGCTTATCGTCCCCTGGGGCCAACGTCCTGACTTTC. Encoded protein: CASSLSSPGANVLTF.

The rearrangement links TRBV28 to TRBJ1-1, with a weak D call TRBD1 (5 bases). CDR3 length equals 13 residues. CDR1 and CDR2 from the germline V gene are MDHEN and SYDVKM. Trimming took 2 bases from V and 1 from J, leaving 5 bases between them. The CDR3 reads CASSLRGNTEAFF. CDR3 DNA sequence: TGTGCCAGCAGTTTAAGGGGGAACACTGAAGCTTTCTTT.

The chain is built from TRBV28 and TRBJ2-6; tentative D call: TRBD1 (7 bases). Germline CDR1 MDHEN, CDR2 SYDVKM. V was cut by 11 bases and J by 1 base, with 15 bases left in between. The CDR3 has 15 residues. CDR3 region: CASRGASSGANVLTF. The CDR3 nucleotides are TGTGCCTCCAGGGGGGCCTCTTCTGGGGCCAACGTCCTGACTTTC.

The J gene is TRBJ2-7, the V gene TRBV28, with D uncertain. With 5 bases removed from V and 2 bases from J, the gap between germline ends came to 16 bases. The CDR3 consists of 15 residues. CDR1 MDHEN and CDR2 SYDVKM come from the germline V gene. CDR3 DNA: TGTGCCAGCAGTCCCCCAGGTCAGTTTCCCTACGAGCAGTACTTC. Translated: CASSPPGQFPYEQYF. The entire variable domain, with the rest obtained from reference TRBV28 and TRBJ2-7, is as follows: DVKVTQSSRYLVKRTGEKVFLECVQDMDHENMFWYRQDPGLGLRLIYFSYDVKMKEKGDIPEGYSVSREKKERFSLILESASTNQTSMYLCASSPPGQFPYEQYFGPGTRLTVT.

The V gene is TRBV9, the J gene TRBJ2-6; no clear D. Germline V gene lookup returns CDR1 SGDLS and CDR2 YYNGEE. The CDR3 contains 16 residues. Trimming stripped 4 bases from V and 0 bases from J, with 11 bases between. This CDR3 reads CASSIPESSGANVLTF. CDR3 nucleotide sequence: TGTGCCAGCAGCATCCCTGAGAGCTCTGGGGCCAACGTCCTGACTTTC. Full variable domain (missing parts from reference TRBV9 and TRBJ2-6): DSGVTQTPKHLITATGQRVTLRCSPRSGDLSVYWYQQSLDQGLQFLIQYYNGEERAKGNILERFSAQQFPDLHSELNLSSLELGDSALYFCASSIPESSGANVLTFGAGSRLTVL.

This clone appeared a single time. This rearrangement joins TRBV14 to TRBJ1-4, with 10 bases identical to TRBD1. The CDR3 runs 16 residues. Germline assignment: CDR1 SGHDN and CDR2 FVKESK. Germline trimming cut 2 bases from V and 7 bases from J; bases unmatched to any gene: 7. The CDR3 sequence is CASSQFLGQGSEKLFF. CDR3 sequence (DNA): TGTGCCAGCAGCCAATTTCTGGGACAGGGGAGTGAAAAACTGTTTTTT.

This clone was observed a single time. This chain uses TRBV7-9 with TRBJ1-4; D is perhaps TRBD1 (5 bases). Trimming took 3 bases from V and 6 from J, leaving 14 bases between them. Germline assignment: CDR1 SEHNR and CDR2 FQNEAQ (reference sequence). This CDR3 region has 15 residues. CDR3 region: CASSLGQGGHEKLFF. CDR3 nucleotides: TGTGCCAGCAGCTTGGGGCAGGGAGGGCATGAAAAACTGTTTTTT.

The chain recombines TRBV3-1 (or the pseudogene TRBV3-2) with TRBJ2-6, with 8 bases fitting TRBD2. The CDR3 consists of 18 residues. The V and J ends lost 1 base and 0 bases, in that order; junction bases with no gene match: 5. Germline V gives CDR1 LGHDT, CDR2 YNNKEL (reference sequence). CDR3 region: CASSQAGGRISGANVLTF. Here the CDR3 DNA reads TGTGCCAGCAGCCAAGCGGGCGGGAGGATCTCTGGGGCCAACGTCCTGACTTTC.

The chain links TRBV19 to TRBJ2-1; 8 nucleotides line up with TRBD2. V shed 5 bases, J shed 8 bases, and the junction held 8 bases outside the gene matches. This CDR3 comprises 14 residues. CDR1 is LNHDA, CDR2 SQIVND, per germline (reference sequence). DNA of the CDR3: TGTGCCAGTAGTCTACGGACTAGCCGTCATGAGCAGTTCTTC. Protein product: CASSLRTSRHEQFF.

The rearrangement links TRBV7-9 to TRBJ1-1; maybe TRBD1 (6 bases). V was trimmed by 8 bases and J by 4 bases, leaving 14 bases between them. The CDR3 length is 13 residues. From germline, CDR1 is SEHNR and CDR2 FQNEAQ (reference sequence). The CDR3 DNA reads as TGTGCCAGCTGTCGGACAGCCTTCACTGAAGCTTTCTTT. This translates into CASCRTAFTEAFF.

The chain recombines TRBV28 with TRBJ1-2; 10 bases agree with TRBD1. Germline assignment: CDR1 MDHEN and CDR2 SYDVKM. After removal of 3 bases from V and 1 base from J, the junction contained 11 bases not matched to a gene. There are 18 residues in the CDR3. The CDR3 DNA sequence: TGTGCCAGCAGTTTCACAGGGACAGGGGCCGTACTTAACTATGGCTACACCTTC. Its protein product is CASSFTGTGAVLNYGYTF.

The V call is TRBV9, the J call TRBJ1-1; the match to TRBD1 covers 7 bases. J was trimmed by 1 base and V by 4 bases; bases with no gene match: 4. The CDR3 length is 14 residues. Germline CDR1 reads SGDLS; CDR2 reads YYNGEE. The chain's CDR3 is CASSLGQPNTEAFF. CDR3 DNA: TGTGCCAGCAGCTTGGGACAGCCGAACACTGAAGCTTTCTTT.

The chain uses TRBV2 and TRBJ2-7, with TRBD1 identical over 9 bases. V trimming: 8 bases; J trimming: 2 bases; junction bases outside the gene matches: 10. This CDR3 is built from 15 residues. Per germline, CDR1 SNHLY and CDR2 FYNNEI. CDR3 coding DNA: TGTGCCAGCCGATTAACCGGGACAGGGCCCTACGAGCAGTACTTC. This encodes CASRLTGTGPYEQYF.

The CDR3 nucleotides read TGTGCCAGTAGTATAGGCGGCGGGAGCTGGTACGAGCAGTACTTC. Amino acids: CASSIGGGSWYEQYF. J is TRBJ2-7 and V is TRBV19, with 7 bases matching TRBD2. In germline, CDR1 is LNHDA, CDR2 SQIVND (reference sequence). The CDR3 has 15 amino acids. Germline trimming cut 1 base from V and 4 bases from J; bases unmatched to any gene: 7. Filled out from reference TRBV19 and TRBJ2-7, the complete variable domain reads DGGITQSPKYLFRKEGQNVTLSCEQNLNHDAMYWYRQDPGQGLRLIYYSQIVNDFQKGDIAEGYSVSREKKESFPLTVTSAQKNPTAFYLCASSIGGGSWYEQYFGPGTRLTVT.

The V gene is TRBV7-3, the J gene TRBJ1-1; D might be TRBD1 (5 bases). The V and J ends lost 5 bases and 4 bases respectively, with 11 bases between them. The CDR3 length is 13 residues. CDR1 is SGHTA and CDR2 is FQGTGA in the germline V gene. Here the CDR3 DNA reads TGTGCCAGCAGCGTAGGGGAGGCCACTGAAGCTTTCTTT. It is translated as CASSVGEATEAFF.

The chain uses TRBV28 and TRBJ1-1; 7 nucleotides align to TRBD1. The CDR3 covers 13 residues. Germline V gene lookup returns CDR1 MDHEN and CDR2 SYDVKM. V shed 7 bases and J 5 bases; nucleotides not matched to a gene: 7. CDR3 in amino acids: CASKEGARTEAFF. Written as DNA, the CDR3 is TGTGCCAGCAAGGAGGGGGCGCGGACTGAAGCTTTCTTT.

The chain recombines TRBV6-6 with TRBJ2-1; TRBD2 aligns across 10 bases. V was clipped by 2 bases and J by 4 bases; unmatched bases: 5. Germline V CDR1 and CDR2: MNHNY, SVGAGI (reference sequence). The CDR3 extends over 16 amino acids. The CDR3 nucleotides read TGTGCCAGCAGTTACAAGAGACTAGCGGGTTACAATGAGCAGTTCTTC. Protein sequence: CASSYKRLAGYNEQFF.